The 9 T cell receptor beta chains presented below share a single source sample, sequenced in a study of beta chain features in type 1 diabetes. Every bit of the isolated RNA underwent reverse transcription, so sequencing read expressed TCRB transcripts. Some clones are missing from TCRdb's copy, which holds only in-frame ones; the method was immunoSEQ multiplex PCR. The profile covers hundreds of thousands of clones, with around a sixth appearing a single time and under 0.095% taken by the ten largest. Source material: naive CD4+ T cells from blood. The source is a man between 18 and 35 years old in good health.

This clone was counted only a few times. The J gene is TRBJ2-1, the V gene TRBV28, with TRBD2 identical over 7 bases. CDR3 length: 18 residues. The germline gives CDR1 MDHEN, CDR2 SYDVKM. The V segment lost 4 bases and the J segment 0 bases; nucleotides outside the gene matches: 12. CDR3 bases: TGTGCCAGCAGTTCTCTAGCGGACCCACCCGGCTCCTACAATGAGCAGTTCTTC. Encoded protein: CASSSLADPPGSYNEQFF. The full variable domain, completed using reference TRBV28 and TRBJ2-1, is DVKVTQSSRYLVKRTGEKVFLECVQDMDHENMFWYRQDPGLGLRLIYFSYDVKMKEKGDIPEGYSVSREKKERFSLILESASTNQTSMYLCASSSLADPPGSYNEQFFGPGTRLTVL.

This clone was seen a few times. The J gene is TRBJ2-7, the V gene TRBV18, with 7 bases aligning to TRBD1. The V segment lost 5 bases and the J segment 3 bases; nucleotides outside the gene matches: 10. The CDR3 runs to 15 residues. CDR1 is KGHSH, CDR2 LQKENI, per germline. The DNA for the CDR3 is TGTGCCAGCTCAGTGTCAGAGGGGGCTAGCTACGAGCAGTACTTC. This encodes CASSVSEGASYEQYF.

The V and J genes are TRBV7-2 and TRBJ2-7, with 11 bases aligning to TRBD2. Germline values: CDR1 SGHTA, CDR2 FQGNSA. Unmatched junction bases numbered 8, after V lost 5 bases and J lost 8 bases. The CDR3 is 14 amino acids. The CDR3 protein is CASSDATSGRKQYF. In nucleotides, the CDR3 is TGTGCCAGCAGCGACGCCACTAGCGGGAGAAAGCAGTACTTC.

With regard to this clone: Other DNA sequences from this sample encode an identical CDR3 as well. This chain uses TRBV9 with TRBJ2-7, with 10 bases matching TRBD2. This CDR3 contains 14 residues. V gave up 2 bases and J gave up 4 bases; unmatched junction bases: 3. Germline V gene lookup returns CDR1 SGDLS and CDR2 YYNGEE. CDR3 DNA: TGTGCCAGCAGCGTCGCTAGCGGGAGTTACGAGCAGTACTTC. Its translation is CASSVASGSYEQYF.

The rearrangement joins TRBV27 to TRBJ2-1, with D possibly TRBD1 on 6 matching bases. Germline V gene sequence: CDR1 MNHEY, CDR2 SMNVEV (reference sequence). The CDR3 covers 12 residues. Trimming removed 4 bases from V and 6 bases from J, with 7 bases in between. The CDR3 sequence: CASSSQGNEQFF. The DNA of the CDR3 is TGTGCCAGCAGTTCACAGGGCAATGAGCAGTTCTTC.

The rearrangement uses TRBV5-1 and TRBJ2-1; 8 nucleotides line up with TRBD2. This CDR3 has 14 amino acids. With 1 base clipped from V and 7 bases from J, the junction kept 4 bases outside the gene matches. Germline V gene sequence: CDR1 SGHRS, CDR2 YFSETQ. CDR3 loop: CASSLRQRGNEQFF. The CDR3 nucleotides are TGCGCCAGCAGCTTGCGACAGCGGGGGAATGAGCAGTTCTTC.

The rearrangement uses TRBV9 and TRBJ2-7; D may be TRBD1 (6 bases). The V and J ends lost 3 bases and 1 base respectively, with 11 bases between them. The CDR3 sequence is 14 residues long. Germline CDR1 reads SGDLS; CDR2 reads YYNGEE. This CDR3 reads CASSASGTSYEQYF. For the CDR3, the DNA is TGTGCCAGCAGCGCCTCCGGGACATCCTACGAGCAGTACTTC.

As for this clone: At the DNA level, this CDR3 is encoded by other sequences in the same sample as well. V and J are TRBV7-2 and TRBJ2-7; either TRBD1 or TRBD2 may supply D (5 bases each). The CDR3 is made up of 13 amino acids. Trimming stripped 3 bases from V and 3 bases from J, with 9 bases between. CDR1 and CDR2 from the germline V gene are SGHTA and FQGNSA. The CDR3 sequence is CASSFSRGYEQYF. The CDR3 region has the DNA TGTGCCAGCAGCTTTTCGAGGGGCTACGAGCAGTACTTC.

The J gene is TRBJ1-1, the V gene TRBV11-3; D unresolved. Between the trimmed V and J ends, which lost 0 bases and 0 bases, there was a span of 8 bases. Germline-derived CDR1 and CDR2 are SGHNT and YENEEA. CDR3 length equals 15 residues. DNA for the CDR3: TGTGCCAGCAGCTTAGATGCCTCGATGAACACTGAAGCTTTCTTT. Protein: CASSLDASMNTEAFF.